This T cell receptor beta chain was retrieved from a study of T cells after posttransplantation cyclophosphamide. On the day of bone marrow donation, the related graft donor provided peripheral blood. Per germline, CDR1 LNHNV and CDR2 YYDKDF (reference sequence). The CDR3 is 14 amino acids. V was clipped by 5 bases and J by 4 bases, with 12 bases between them. This clone was detected ten times or more. Its matching antigen is unknown. Study-wide results and limits: Tissue-infiltrating T cells from skin or gut overlapped little with blood T cells. TRB clonality was highly associated with recipient CMV seropositivity and reactivation. Later post-transplant blood repertoires were often dominated by donor CD8+ memory clones.

Repertoires were generated with immunoSEQ multiplex PCR, while TCRdb's copy carries only in-frame clones and drops some. This sample includes under 40,000 clones with no singletons; its ten biggest clones take up around 7%. The specimen was PBMCs. The genes are TRBV15 and TRBJ2-1, with D possibly TRBD1 on 6 matching bases. The receptor was isolated from a woman aged 50 to 65 in good health and a related stem cell transplant donor. The CDR3: CATSRLDRYNEQFF. The DNA for the CDR3 is TGTGCCACCAGCCGCCTGGACAGATACAATGAGCAGTTCTTC.